The present T cell receptor (beta chain) was sequenced within a study of T-cell memory formation after mild COVID-19. Overall study: The study found TCR clusters largely donor specific.

Libraries for TCRalpha and TCRbeta carried sample barcodes and unique molecular identifiers via 5'RACE. In TCRdb, the 5' RACE reads were re-called with MiXCR into one record per CDR3 protein. The sample lists around 450,000 distinct CDR3 sequences; around 18% were seen once. To note about this clonotype: The antigen remains unidentified.

Findings and limits, study-wide: Some responding clones appeared in pre-infection memory, suggesting cross-reactive memory joined. Day 15 to 85 contractors were CD4/CD8 balanced; later expanders leaned CD4+.

The CDR3 covers 15 residues. The germline CDR1 and CDR2 sequences are LNHNV and YYDKDF (reference sequence). V lost 3 bases, J lost 3 bases, and 14 bases lay in between. This chain uses TRBV15 with TRBJ1-1, with unresolved D. Input material: PBMCs or a T cell subset sorted from them (not recorded which). This receptor was taken from an adult woman who had mild COVID-19 (a few samples of this study predate the infection). Cell type and time point are not known. Here the CDR3 reads CATSRGWAVDTEAFF. Here the CDR3 DNA reads TGTGCCACCAGCAGGGGATGGGCCGTGGACACTGAAGCTTTCTTT.